Described below is a single T cell receptor beta chain sequence and its context. Antigen unknown. This specimen belongs to a study of T cell responses to AZD1222 COVID-19 vaccine. Whole-study context: Doses given second, at about 4 or about 12 weeks, were pooled. The study's findings and limits: Vaccine-associated CD4 TCRs spanned spike, dominant at 160-218 and 743-854. The sample set comprised mostly white British donors with more females, and clonal diversity was possibly underestimated.

This table comes from immunoSEQ multiplex PCR, and its TCRdb copy is limited to in-frame clones, with some not included. Of about 140,000 clones listed, about 90% are singletons. Material: peripheral blood, obtained on day 0 of AZD1222 vaccination. The sequence was obtained from an adult in good health.

CDR3: CAWSVPGSKGYTF. The DNA of the CDR3 is TGTGCCTGGAGTGTACCCGGGTCTAAGGGCTACACCTTC. This sequence joins TRBV30 and TRBJ1-2; D call uncertain. The germline CDR1 and CDR2 sequences are GTSNPN and SVGIG (reference sequence). V was trimmed by 0 bases and J by 8 bases, leaving 13 bases between them. CDR3 length: 13 amino acids.